This T cell receptor (beta chain) is from a study of blood T cell repertoires in COVID-19. Study at large: From T cells, B-cell-depleted T cells, or PBMCs came the material, which was cDNA or gDNA.

Sequenced by immunoSEQ multiplex PCR; TCRdb stores in-frame clones only, minus some. The repertoire holds approximately 260,000 clones, approximately 84% seen once, with around 7.8% in the top ten. CDR1 and CDR2 (germline): MGHRA, YSYEKL. The V end lost 1 base, the J end lost 0 bases, and 13 bases lay between the germline ends. The CDR3 contains 16 residues. The chain links TRBV4-1 to TRBJ2-7; maybe TRBD1 (5 bases). The receptor comes from a human donor in a cohort sampled during active COVID-19. Sample: peripheral blood. Here the CDR3 reads CASSQGDTGASYEQYF. For the CDR3, the DNA is TGCGCCAGCAGCCAAGGCGACACAGGAGCCTCCTACGAGCAGTACTTC.